These T cell receptor beta chains were read from a single sample in a study of T-cell memory formation after mild COVID-19. In TCRdb, the 5' RACE reads were re-called with MiXCR into one record per CDR3 protein. The table includes a few hundred thousand distinct CDR3 sequences, 8% to 9% detected once. Sequenced material: PBMCs or a T cell subset sorted from them (not recorded which). All receptors derive from a man aged 18 to 35 who had mild COVID-19 (a few samples of this study predate the infection). Cell type and time point are not known. The CDR3 runs from the conserved cysteine through the conserved F or W. The D gene is left open where the match is weak. A row's size may be missing; if present it is once, few, many or a size class.

16,TRBV7-6,TRBJ2-2,NA,NA,CARSLGSRDFTGELFF,TGTGCCAGAAGCTTAGGCTCCAGAGATTTCACCGGGGAGCTGTTTTTT
14,TRBV6-9,TRBJ2-3,NA,NA,CASFGNRSTDTQYF,TGTGCCAGCTTTGGAAACAGGAGCACAGATACGCAGTATTTT
12,TRBV5-5,TRBJ2-2,few,NA,CASSLWAGELFF,TGTGCCAGCAGCTTGTGGGCCGGGGAGCTGTTTTTT
14,TRBV5-1,TRBJ1-1,NA,TRBD1,CASSESGGGIEAFF,TGCGCCAGCAGCGAATCAGGGGGAGGAATTGAAGCTTTCTTT
14,TRBV5-1,TRBJ2-7,few,NA,CASSLGSGAYEQYF,TGCGCCAGCAGCTTGGGGTCCGGGGCCTACGAGCAGTACTTC
16,TRBV20-1,TRBJ2-1,NA,TRBD2,CSARARERGNYNEQFF,TGCAGTGCTAGAGCCCGAGAGCGGGGGAACTACAATGAGCAGTTCTTC
15,TRBV12-3/TRBV12-4,TRBJ2-1,NA,TRBD2,CASRVSGGAHNEQFF,TGTGCCAGCAGGGTTAGCGGGGGGGCACACAATGAGCAGTTCTTC
14,TRBV27,TRBJ1-1,NA,NA,CASSLWAGYNEAFF,TGTGCCAGCAGTTTATGGGCGGGCTACAATGAAGCTTTCTTT
15,TRBV5-5,TRBJ2-1,NA,TRBD2,CASSLAGRGHNEQFF,TGTGCCAGCAGCTTGGCCGGGAGGGGCCACAATGAGCAGTTCTTC
17,TRBV7-2,TRBJ2-3,NA,NA,CASNIGRGGFWADTQYF,TGTGCCAGCAACATAGGGCGAGGAGGGTTTTGGGCAGATACGCAGTATTTT
15,TRBV28,TRBJ2-1,few,TRBD1,CACRGPRSSYNEQFF,TGTGCCTGCAGGGGGCCCCGTAGCTCCTACAATGAGCAGTTCTTC
15,TRBV20-1,TRBJ1-5,once,NA,CSANQWGRAHQPQHF,TGCAGTGCTAACCAATGGGGAAGGGCTCATCAGCCCCAGCATTTT
16,TRBV12-3/TRBV12-4,TRBJ2-1,many,TRBD2,CASRSSSGGAYNEQFF,TGTGCCAGCAGGAGTTCTAGCGGGGGGGCCTACAATGAGCAGTTCTTC
17,TRBV7-2,TRBJ2-5,NA,TRBD2,CASSLAGLAGPQETQYF,TGTGCCAGCAGCTTAGCGGGACTAGCGGGCCCTCAAGAGACCCAGTACTTC
13,TRBV9,TRBJ2-3,many,NA,CASSGRTGDTQYF,TGTGCCAGCAGCGGACGGACGGGAGATACGCAGTATTTT
17,TRBV4-2,TRBJ1-3,few,NA,CASSARYPSTPGNTIYF,TGTGCCAGCAGCGCAAGATATCCCAGTACACCTGGAAACACCATATATTTT
14,TRBV12-3/TRBV12-4,TRBJ1-6,few,NA,CASTLGSVDSPLHF,TGTGCCAGCACTTTAGGGTCCGTGGATTCACCCCTCCACTTT
15,TRBV6-5,TRBJ2-2,NA,TRBD2,CASKGLAGAFGELFF,TGTGCCAGCAAAGGACTAGCGGGGGCCTTCGGGGAGCTGTTTTTT
13,TRBV29-1,TRBJ1-2,NA,TRBD1,CSARTGGVYGYTF,TGCAGCGCTCGAACAGGGGGCGTCTATGGCTACACCTTC
13,TRBV3-1,TRBJ2-3,many,NA,CASSQITPDTQYF,TGTGCCAGCAGCCAAATTACCCCAGATACGCAGTATTTT
11,TRBV2,TRBJ2-3,few,NA,CASADSDTQYF,TGTGCCAGCGCGGACTCAGATACGCAGTATTTT
16,TRBV5-1,TRBJ1-6,NA,NA,CASSLELGEINSPLHF,TGCGCCAGCAGCTTGGAGTTGGGGGAGATTAATTCACCCCTCCACTTT
14,TRBV12-3/TRBV12-4,TRBJ1-5,many,TRBD1,CASLGGRGNQPQHF,TGTGCCAGTCTAGGGGGCAGGGGCAATCAGCCCCAGCATTTT
16,TRBV6-6,TRBJ2-5,few,NA,CASTLRLGGGSETQYF,TGTGCCAGCACCCTCCGTCTAGGCGGGGGCTCGGAGACCCAGTACTTC
16,TRBV6-5,TRBJ2-1,few,TRBD2,CASSGSGGSSYNEQFF,TGTGCCAGCAGTGGGAGCGGGGGGAGCTCCTACAATGAGCAGTTCTTC
14,TRBV5-1,TRBJ1-1,NA,NA,CASSFSGSDTEAFF,TGCGCCAGCAGCTTCTCGGGCTCCGACACTGAAGCTTTCTTT
17,TRBV7-2,TRBJ2-2,few,TRBD1,CASSWGRQGSNTGELFF,TGTGCCAGCAGCTGGGGACGACAGGGATCGAACACCGGGGAGCTGTTTTTT
14,TRBV18,TRBJ2-5,few,NA,CASSPRTEQETQYF,TGTGCCAGCTCCCCACGGACAGAACAAGAGACCCAGTACTTC
15,TRBV7-9,TRBJ1-1,NA,NA,CASSWTAGLNTEAFF,TGTGCCAGCAGCTGGACTGCCGGACTGAACACTGAAGCTTTCTTT
13,TRBV19,TRBJ2-1,many,NA,CASSMLGEGEQFF,TGTGCCAGTAGTATGCTAGGCGAGGGTGAGCAGTTCTTC
14,TRBV4-1,TRBJ2-7,many,NA,CASSQGRGFYEQYF,TGCGCCAGCAGCCAAGGACGAGGGTTCTACGAGCAGTACTTC
15,TRBV2,TRBJ1-5,few,TRBD1,CASGGDRESNQPQHF,TGTGCCAGTGGGGGTGACAGGGAGAGCAATCAGCCCCAGCATTTT
12,TRBV5-6,TRBJ1-1,many,NA,CASSFLGREAFF,TGTGCCAGCAGCTTTCTAGGGCGTGAAGCTTTCTTT
13,TRBV12-3/TRBV12-4,TRBJ1-6,NA,NA,CASSATLNSPLHF,TGTGCCAGCAGTGCTACACTGAATTCACCCCTCCACTTT
12,TRBV14,TRBJ2-1,NA,NA,CASSARADEQFF,TGTGCCAGCAGCGCCCGGGCGGATGAGCAGTTCTTC
13,TRBV18,TRBJ1-2,few,NA,CASSPLRDRGYTF,TGTGCCAGCTCACCACTTCGGGACCGTGGCTACACCTTC
16,TRBV12-3/TRBV12-4,TRBJ2-2,NA,NA,CASSLRREVIGGELFF,TGTGCCAGCAGTTTAAGGCGGGAAGTGATCGGCGGGGAGCTGTTTTTT
14,TRBV7-2,TRBJ1-5,few,TRBD1,CASSPGQGTQPQHF,TGTGCCAGCAGCCCCGGACAGGGGACTCAGCCCCAGCATTTT
17,TRBV14,TRBJ2-5,few,NA,CASSQDLLGVYEETQYF,TGTGCCAGCAGCCAAGATTTGTTGGGGGTCTACGAAGAGACCCAGTACTTC
15,TRBV6-1,TRBJ1-4,many,TRBD1,CASRSRQGANEKLFF,TGTGCCAGCAGATCCCGACAGGGGGCGAATGAAAAACTGTTTTTT
14,TRBV5-8,TRBJ1-4,NA,NA,CASSLGDLLEKLFF,TGTGCCAGCAGCTTGGGGGACCTTCTGGAAAAACTGTTTTTT
16,TRBV4-3,TRBJ2-7,NA,NA,CASSQDYQGGFYEQYF,TGCGCCAGCAGCCAAGATTATCAGGGGGGATTTTACGAGCAGTACTTC
14,TRBV5-5,TRBJ2-2,NA,TRBD1,CASQNRGNTGELFF,TGTGCCAGCCAGAACAGGGGTAACACCGGGGAGCTGTTTTTT
13,TRBV24-1,TRBJ2-3,few,TRBD1,CATSEGTGATQYF,TGTGCCACCAGTGAGGGGACAGGGGCTACGCAGTATTTT